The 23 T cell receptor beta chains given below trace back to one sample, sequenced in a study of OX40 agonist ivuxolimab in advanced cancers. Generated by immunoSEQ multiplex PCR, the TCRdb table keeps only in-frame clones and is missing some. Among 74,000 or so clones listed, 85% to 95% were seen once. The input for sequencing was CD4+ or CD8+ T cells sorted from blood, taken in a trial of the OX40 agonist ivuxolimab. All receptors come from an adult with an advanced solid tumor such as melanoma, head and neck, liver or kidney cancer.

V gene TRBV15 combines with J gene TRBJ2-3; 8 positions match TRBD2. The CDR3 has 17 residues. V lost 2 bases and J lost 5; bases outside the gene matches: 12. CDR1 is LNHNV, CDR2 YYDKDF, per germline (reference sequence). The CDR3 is CATSRPVLAAEIDTQYF. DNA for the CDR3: TGTGCCACCAGCAGACCTGTACTAGCGGCAGAGATAGATACGCAGTATTTT.

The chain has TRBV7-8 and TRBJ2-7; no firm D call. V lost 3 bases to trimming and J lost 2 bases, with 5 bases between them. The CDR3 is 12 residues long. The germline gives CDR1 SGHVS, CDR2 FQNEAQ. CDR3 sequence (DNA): TGTGCCAGCAGCTTTGGCGCCTACGAGCAGTACTTC. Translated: CASSFGAYEQYF.

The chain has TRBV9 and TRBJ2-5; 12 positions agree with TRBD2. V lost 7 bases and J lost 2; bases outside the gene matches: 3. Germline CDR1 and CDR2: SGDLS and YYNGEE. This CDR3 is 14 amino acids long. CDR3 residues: CASGLAGGQETQYF. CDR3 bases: TGTGCCAGCGGCCTAGCGGGAGGGCAAGAGACCCAGTACTTC.

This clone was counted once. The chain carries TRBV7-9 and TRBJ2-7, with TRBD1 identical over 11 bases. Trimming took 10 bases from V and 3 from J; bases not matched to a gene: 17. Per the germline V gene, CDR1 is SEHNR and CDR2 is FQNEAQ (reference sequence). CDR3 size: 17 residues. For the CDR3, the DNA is TGTGCCACCCAGCTTAGGGGAGACGGGACAGGGGGCTACGAGCAGTACTTC. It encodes CATQLRGDGTGGYEQYF.

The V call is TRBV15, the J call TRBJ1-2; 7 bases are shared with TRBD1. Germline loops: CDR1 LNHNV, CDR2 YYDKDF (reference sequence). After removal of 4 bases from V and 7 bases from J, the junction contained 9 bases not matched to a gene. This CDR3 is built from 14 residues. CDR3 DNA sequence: TGTGCCACCAGCATCCCGACAGGGCGAGGTGGCTACACCTTC. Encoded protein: CATSIPTGRGGYTF.

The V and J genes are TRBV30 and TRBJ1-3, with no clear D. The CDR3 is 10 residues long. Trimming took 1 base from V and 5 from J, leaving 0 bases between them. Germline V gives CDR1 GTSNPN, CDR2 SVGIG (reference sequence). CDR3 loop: CAWSGNTIYF. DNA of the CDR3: TGTGCCTGGAGTGGAAACACCATATATTTT.

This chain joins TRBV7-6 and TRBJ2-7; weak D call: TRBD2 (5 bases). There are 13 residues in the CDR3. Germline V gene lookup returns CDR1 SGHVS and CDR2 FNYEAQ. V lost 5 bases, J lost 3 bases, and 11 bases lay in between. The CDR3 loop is CASSPGYGYEQYF. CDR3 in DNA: TGTGCCAGCAGCCCGGGGTACGGCTACGAGCAGTACTTC.

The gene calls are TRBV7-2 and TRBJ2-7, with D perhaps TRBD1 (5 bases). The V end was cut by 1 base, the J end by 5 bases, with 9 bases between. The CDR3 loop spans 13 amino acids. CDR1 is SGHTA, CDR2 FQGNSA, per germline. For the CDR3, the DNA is TGTGCCAGCAGCTTAGGGACATTTGACGAGCAGTACTTC. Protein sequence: CASSLGTFDEQYF.

CDR3 coding DNA: TGTGCCAGCAAATCCCAGTTCGGCGAATACAATGAGCAGTTCTTC. This sequence encodes CASKSQFGEYNEQFF. V and J are TRBV27 and TRBJ2-1; D uncertain. Deletions cut 7 bases from V and 4 bases from J, with 17 bases between. Germline-derived CDR1 and CDR2 are MNHEY and SMNVEV (reference sequence). The CDR3 sequence is 15 residues long.

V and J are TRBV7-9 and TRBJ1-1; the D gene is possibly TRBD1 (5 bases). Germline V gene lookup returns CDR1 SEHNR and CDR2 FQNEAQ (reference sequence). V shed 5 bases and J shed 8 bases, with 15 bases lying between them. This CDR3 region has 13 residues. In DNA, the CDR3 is TGTGCCAGCAGCCCATTAGAACAGGACGAAGCTTTCTTT. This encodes CASSPLEQDEAFF.

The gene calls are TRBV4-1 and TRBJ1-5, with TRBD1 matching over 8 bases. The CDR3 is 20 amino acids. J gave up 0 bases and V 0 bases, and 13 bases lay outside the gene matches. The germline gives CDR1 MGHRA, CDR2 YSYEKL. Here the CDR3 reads CASSQDLLRDRIYSNQPQHF. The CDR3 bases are TGCGCCAGCAGCCAAGACCTTCTCAGGGACAGGATATATAGCAATCAGCCCCAGCATTTT.

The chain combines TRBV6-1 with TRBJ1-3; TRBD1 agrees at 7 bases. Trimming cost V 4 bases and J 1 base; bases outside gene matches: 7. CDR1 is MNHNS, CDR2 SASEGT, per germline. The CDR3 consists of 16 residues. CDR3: CASSVYQGGSGNTIYF. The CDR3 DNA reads TGTGCCAGCAGTGTCTACCAGGGGGGTTCTGGAAACACCATATATTTT.

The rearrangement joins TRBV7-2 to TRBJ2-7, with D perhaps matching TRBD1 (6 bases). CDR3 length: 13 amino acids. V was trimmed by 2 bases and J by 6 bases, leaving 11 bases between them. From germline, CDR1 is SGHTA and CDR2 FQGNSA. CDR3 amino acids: CASSLSGAPEQYF. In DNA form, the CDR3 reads TGTGCCAGCAGCTTATCAGGGGCCCCCGAGCAGTACTTC. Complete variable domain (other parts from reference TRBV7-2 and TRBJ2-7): GAGVSQSPSNKVTEKGKDVELRCDPISGHTALYWYRQSLGQGLEFLIYFQGNSAPDKSGLPSDRFSAERTGGSVSTLTIQRTQQEDSAVYLCASSLSGAPEQYFGPGTRLTVT.

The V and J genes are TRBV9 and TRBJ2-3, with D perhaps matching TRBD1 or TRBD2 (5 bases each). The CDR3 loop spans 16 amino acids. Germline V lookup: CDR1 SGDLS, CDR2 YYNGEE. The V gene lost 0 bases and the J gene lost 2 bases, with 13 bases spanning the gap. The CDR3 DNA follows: TGTGCCAGCAGCGTAGGGGATGGGACCTCCACAGATACGCAGTATTTT. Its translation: CASSVGDGTSTDTQYF.

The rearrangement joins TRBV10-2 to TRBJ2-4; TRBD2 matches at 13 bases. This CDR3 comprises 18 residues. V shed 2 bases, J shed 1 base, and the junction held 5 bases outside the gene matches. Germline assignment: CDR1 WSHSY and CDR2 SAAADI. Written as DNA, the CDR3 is TGCGCCAGCAGTGAGACTAGCGGGGGGGCCGGGGCCAAAAACATTCAGTACTTC. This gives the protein CASSETSGGAGAKNIQYF.

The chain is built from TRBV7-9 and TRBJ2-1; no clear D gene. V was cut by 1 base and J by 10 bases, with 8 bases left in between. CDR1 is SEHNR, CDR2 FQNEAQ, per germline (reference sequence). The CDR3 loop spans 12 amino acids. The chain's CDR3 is CASSLDGQEQFF. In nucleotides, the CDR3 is TGTGCCAGCAGCTTAGATGGTCAGGAGCAGTTCTTC.

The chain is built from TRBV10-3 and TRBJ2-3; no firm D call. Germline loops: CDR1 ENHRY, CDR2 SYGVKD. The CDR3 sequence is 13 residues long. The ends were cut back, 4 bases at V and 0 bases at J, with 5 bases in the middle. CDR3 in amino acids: CAISGTSTDTQYF. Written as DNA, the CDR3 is TGTGCCATCAGTGGCACTAGCACAGATACGCAGTATTTT.

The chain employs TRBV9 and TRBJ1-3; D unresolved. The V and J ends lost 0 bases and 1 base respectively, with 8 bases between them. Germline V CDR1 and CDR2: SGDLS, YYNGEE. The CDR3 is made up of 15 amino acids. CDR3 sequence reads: CASSVVGRSGNTIYF. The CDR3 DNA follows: TGTGCCAGCAGCGTAGTCGGGCGATCTGGAAACACCATATATTTT. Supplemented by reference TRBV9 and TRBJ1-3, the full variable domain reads DSGVTQTPKHLITATGQRVTLRCSPRSGDLSVYWYQQSLDQGLQFLIQYYNGEERAKGNILERFSAQQFPDLHSELNLSSLELGDSALYFCASSVVGRSGNTIYFGEGSWLTVV.

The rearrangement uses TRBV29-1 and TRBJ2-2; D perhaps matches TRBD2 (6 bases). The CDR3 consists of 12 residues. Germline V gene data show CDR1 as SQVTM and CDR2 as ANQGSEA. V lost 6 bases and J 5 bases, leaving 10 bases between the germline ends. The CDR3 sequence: CSVLRGTGELFF. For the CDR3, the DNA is TGCAGCGTCCTACGGGGGACCGGGGAGCTGTTTTTT.

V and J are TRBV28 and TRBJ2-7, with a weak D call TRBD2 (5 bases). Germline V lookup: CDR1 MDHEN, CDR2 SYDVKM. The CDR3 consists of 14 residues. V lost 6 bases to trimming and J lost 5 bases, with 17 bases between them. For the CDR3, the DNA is TGTGCCAGCAGCTTTCTCGGACGGGGAAACGAGCAGTACTTC. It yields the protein CASSFLGRGNEQYF.

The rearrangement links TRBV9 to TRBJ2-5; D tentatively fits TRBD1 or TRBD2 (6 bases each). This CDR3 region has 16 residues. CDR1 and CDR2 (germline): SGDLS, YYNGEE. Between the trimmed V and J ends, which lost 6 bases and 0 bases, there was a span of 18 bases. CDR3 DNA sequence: TGTGCCAGCACCCCGGCGGGGACACCGTACCAAGAGACCCAGTACTTC. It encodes CASTPAGTPYQETQYF.

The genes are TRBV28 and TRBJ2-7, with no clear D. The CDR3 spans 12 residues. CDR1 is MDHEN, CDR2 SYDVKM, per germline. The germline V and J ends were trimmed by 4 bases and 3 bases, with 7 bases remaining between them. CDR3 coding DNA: TGTGCCAGCAGTTACTACCGCTACGAGCAGTACTTC. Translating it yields CASSYYRYEQYF.

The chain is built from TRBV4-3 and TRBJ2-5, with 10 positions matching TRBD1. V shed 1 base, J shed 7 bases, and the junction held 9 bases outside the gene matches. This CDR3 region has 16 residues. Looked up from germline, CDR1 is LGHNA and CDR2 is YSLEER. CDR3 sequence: CASSQAPGQGQGTQYF. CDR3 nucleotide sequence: TGCGCCAGCAGCCAAGCTCCGGGACAGGGGCAGGGGACCCAGTACTTC.